Each of the 29 T cell receptor beta chains below was sequenced from the same sample in a study of T-cell reconstitution after alpha-beta-depleted transplantation in children (dated by TCRdb to 2016 to 2017). Libraries were made using PCR. Sequencing was carried out with an Illumina HiSeq 2500. Molecular barcoding was employed in the preparation of TCR libraries, with unique molecular identifiers being used to normalize TCRbeta repertoire quantification. TCRdb ran its own pipeline on the public reads, namely fastp trimming at Q25 and MiXCR clone calling, and kept in-frame beta chains. One record per CDR3 amino acid sequence lists the most common genes and DNA. For this sample there are hundreds of thousands of distinct CDR3 sequences; 15% to 20% appear just once. The ten most abundant clones make up roughly 40% of the sample. The sample's treatment or condition, from its label and the paper: allogeneic hematopoietic cell transplantation with graft depleted of TCRalphabeta T cells and CD19 B cells.

The source material was PBMCs, mostly from graft donor cells, sampled 360 days after TCRalphabeta/CD19-depleted stem cell transplant. Receptor source: a male patient between 2 and 10 years old who had a stem cell transplant for acute lymphoblastic leukemia, so the T cells may come from the graft donor.

This clonotype showed up just a few times. The CDR3 sequence is CSARGRGGRYEQYF. DNA of the CDR3: TGCAGTGCTAGGGGCAGGGGAGGAAGATACGAGCAGTACTTC. V gene TRBV20-1 combines with J gene TRBJ2-7; D tentatively fits TRBD1 or TRBD2 (6 bases each). Trimming cost V 3 bases and J 4 bases, with 16 bases left between them. Germline V gene lookup returns CDR1 DFQATT and CDR2 SNEGSKA (reference sequence). The CDR3 spans 14 residues.

There are a few counts of this clonotype. The chain uses TRBV10-3 and TRBJ2-7; D gene uncertain. Per germline, CDR1 ENHRY and CDR2 SYGVKD. This CDR3 is built from 15 residues. V was shortened by 0 bases and J by 0 bases, with 9 bases between the two germline ends. The DNA for the CDR3 is TGTGCCATCAGTGAGTCGGAACTAAGCTCCTACGAGCAGTACTTC. It is translated as CAISESELSSYEQYF.

In its sample, this clonotype was seen a few times. The J gene is TRBJ2-3, the V gene TRBV20-1; 9 bases fit TRBD2. Germline V gene lookup returns CDR1 DFQATT and CDR2 SNEGSKA (reference sequence). The CDR3 contains 15 residues. J gave up 5 bases and V 0 bases, and 6 bases lay outside the gene matches. The CDR3 region is CSARERAGGLDTQYF. DNA for the CDR3: TGCAGTGCTAGAGAAAGAGCGGGAGGTTTAGATACGCAGTATTTT.

In its sample, this clonotype was seen a few times. The rearrangement links TRBV20-1 to TRBJ2-1; D may be TRBD2 (5 bases). This CDR3 spans 15 amino acids. Trimming cost V 0 bases and J 5 bases, with 14 bases left between them. Germline lookup yields CDR1 DFQATT and CDR2 SNEGSKA (reference sequence). The CDR3 reads CSARDGLASNNEQFF. CDR3 in DNA: TGCAGTGCTAGAGATGGCCTAGCCTCAAACAATGAGCAGTTCTTC.

The chain is built from TRBV28 and TRBJ2-1; weak D call: TRBD2 (5 bases). CDR3 length: 13 residues. Germline CDR1 reads MDHEN; CDR2 reads SYDVKM. V gave up 6 bases and J gave up 8 bases, with 14 bases separating them. DNA of the CDR3: TGTGCCAGCAGCTTAGGGTCGGGGTATGAGCAGTTCTTC. This encodes CASSLGSGYEQFF.

This chain uses TRBV28 with TRBJ2-7; D might be TRBD2 (5 bases). The CDR3 length is 15 residues. V gave up 8 bases and J gave up 3 bases, with 20 bases separating them. Germline V lookup: CDR1 MDHEN, CDR2 SYDVKM. CDR3 in DNA: TGTGCCAGCGGAAACTCGAGCGGTTTTCGCTACGAGCAGTACTTC. It encodes CASGNSSGFRYEQYF.

This clonotype was observed a handful of times. The V call is TRBV29-1, the J call TRBJ2-7, with D tentatively TRBD2 (6 bases). This CDR3 contains 11 residues. Deletions cut 3 bases from V and 6 bases from J, with 9 bases between. Per the germline V gene, CDR1 is SQVTM and CDR2 is ANQGSEA. CDR3 nucleotides: TGCAGCGTTGAGTCGGGAGTCGAGCAGTACTTC. As protein: CSVESGVEQYF.

Many counts were recorded for this clonotype. The chain joins TRBV6-5 to TRBJ2-1; tentative D call: TRBD2 (5 bases). The CDR3 loop spans 14 amino acids. V was trimmed by 4 bases and J by 5 bases, leaving 12 bases between them. Germline V gene sequence: CDR1 MNHEY, CDR2 SVGAGI. The CDR3 sequence: CASSSGPGNNEQFF. Here the CDR3 DNA reads TGTGCCAGCAGTTCCGGACCGGGGAACAATGAGCAGTTCTTC.

This clonotype showed up many times. The chain recombines TRBV7-9 with TRBJ2-7; D remains ambiguous. V was trimmed by 4 bases and J by 0 bases, leaving 7 bases between them. This CDR3 has 13 amino acids. Germline V CDR1 and CDR2: SEHNR, FQNEAQ (reference sequence). The CDR3 region has the DNA TGTGCCAGCAGCTCTCAGAGCTCCTACGAGCAGTACTTC. As protein: CASSSQSSYEQYF.

This clonotype appeared many times. V gene TRBV20-1 combines with J gene TRBJ2-7, with D perhaps TRBD1 (5 bases). Trimming cost V 2 bases and J 0 bases, with 14 bases left between them. This CDR3 region has 15 residues. Germline V gives CDR1 DFQATT, CDR2 SNEGSKA (reference sequence). The DNA of the CDR3 is TGCAGTGCTAGAAGGGGTCAGTCCAGCTCCTACGAGCAGTACTTC. Protein product: CSARRGQSSSYEQYF.

This clonotype turned up a few times. The chain carries TRBV9 and TRBJ2-1, with D perhaps matching TRBD1 (8 bases). Germline CDR1 and CDR2: SGDLS and YYNGEE. Trimming took 2 bases from V and 0 from J, leaving 15 bases between them. The CDR3 is 17 amino acids. CDR3 nucleotide sequence: TGTGCCAGCAGCGTCGACAGGGGACTACCCTCCTACAATGAGCAGTTCTTC. It yields the protein CASSVDRGLPSYNEQFF.

The chain joins TRBV10-3 to TRBJ2-7; 7 positions agree with TRBD2. The junction had 10 bases not matched to a gene; V was cut back by 8 bases and J by 9 bases. Looked up from germline, CDR1 is ENHRY and CDR2 is SYGVKD. CDR3 size: 12 residues. The CDR3 sequence is CAIGGVRAVQYF. CDR3 coding DNA: TGTGCCATCGGGGGGGTTCGGGCGGTGCAGTACTTC.

This clonotype was seen a handful of times. The chain employs TRBV5-6 and TRBJ2-7; possible D gene TRBD2, 6 bases. Germline CDR1 SGHDT, CDR2 YYEEEE. CDR3 length equals 14 residues. V was pared by 0 bases and J by 7 bases, with 14 bases between. The CDR3 is CASSLVSVRDEQYF. CDR3 coding DNA: TGTGCCAGCAGCTTGGTATCTGTGCGGGATGAGCAGTACTTC.

This clonotype was found many times. V is TRBV29-1 and J is TRBJ2-3; TRBD2 matches at 14 bases. CDR1 and CDR2 from the germline V gene are SQVTM and ANQGSEA. Losses at the gene ends were 4 bases for V and 2 bases for J; bases not matched to a gene: 5. The CDR3 loop spans 16 amino acids. CDR3 residues: CSVGGLAGGYTDTQYF. The CDR3 DNA follows: TGCAGCGTTGGAGGACTAGCGGGAGGTTACACAGATACGCAGTATTTT.

The rearrangement uses TRBV28 and TRBJ2-1; D assignment may be TRBD1 or TRBD2 (6 bases each). CDR1 and CDR2 (germline): MDHEN, SYDVKM. The CDR3 sequence is 15 residues long. Trimming cost V 3 bases and J 6 bases, with 15 bases left between them. CDR3 region: CASSFRRGARNEQFF. As DNA, the CDR3 is TGTGCCAGCAGTTTCAGAAGGGGGGCCCGCAATGAGCAGTTCTTC. The whole variable domain, remainder taken from reference TRBV28 and TRBJ2-1, is DVKVTQSSRYLVKRTGEKVFLECVQDMDHENMFWYRQDPGLGLRLIYFSYDVKMKEKGDIPEGYSVSREKKERFSLILESASTNQTSMYLCASSFRRGARNEQFFGPGTRLTVL.

The CDR3, as DNA: TGTGCCATCAGCCTAGTAGGGGAAGAGACCCAGTACTTC. Translated, it gives CAISLVGEETQYF. The genes are TRBV10-3 and TRBJ2-5; perhaps TRBD1 as D (5 bases). Trimming stripped 6 bases from V and 3 bases from J, with 11 bases between. The CDR3 extends over 13 amino acids. Germline-derived CDR1 and CDR2 are ENHRY and SYGVKD.

Remarks on this clonotype: The germline gene is not matched at one end of the junction; a read error may be the cause. This chain links TRBV12-3 or TRBV12-4 with TRBJ2-7; D is possibly TRBD2 (5 bases). There are 12 residues in the CDR3. The CDR3, as DNA: TGTGCCAGCAAGTTATCAGAGGGTCGGAGGCACTTC. It is translated as CASKLSEGRRHF.

This clonotype was seen a few times. The rearrangement joins TRBV10-3 to TRBJ2-7, with a tentative D call TRBD2 (5 bases). Germline assignment: CDR1 ENHRY and CDR2 SYGVKD. Trimming took off 7 bases at V and 5 bases at J, with 12 bases between the two ends. There are 12 residues in the CDR3. CDR3 amino acids: CAIKSGQDEQYF. CDR3 coding DNA: TGTGCCATCAAGAGCGGCCAAGACGAGCAGTACTTC.

This chain joins TRBV5-1 and TRBJ1-1; 7 nucleotides line up with TRBD1. With 4 bases clipped from V and 3 bases from J, the junction kept 3 bases outside the gene matches. Germline CDR1 reads SGHRS; CDR2 reads YFSETQ. The CDR3 spans 13 residues. The CDR3 spells CASSIQGDTEAFF. The CDR3 DNA reads as TGCGCCAGCAGCATCCAGGGGGACACTGAAGCTTTCTTT.

This clonotype was recorded at least ten times. J is TRBJ2-2 and V is TRBV7-9, with D possibly matching TRBD1 (6 bases). The V gene lost 4 bases and the J gene lost 6 bases, with 12 bases spanning the gap. Germline CDR1 reads SEHNR; CDR2 reads FQNEAQ (reference sequence). The CDR3 has 14 amino acids. The CDR3 region is CASSSYRDPGELFF. The CDR3 region has the DNA TGTGCCAGCAGCTCATACAGGGATCCCGGGGAGCTGTTTTTT. The whole variable domain, remainder taken from reference TRBV7-9 and TRBJ2-2, is DTGVSQNPRHKITKRGQNVTFRCDPISEHNRLYWYRQTLGQGPEFLTYFQNEAQLEKSRLLSDRFSAERPKGSFSTLEIQRTEQGDSAMYLCASSSYRDPGELFFGEGSRLTVL.

This clonotype was found a few times. This rearrangement joins TRBV20-1 to TRBJ2-7; D is possibly TRBD2 (6 bases). V was clipped by 5 bases and J by 4 bases, with 21 bases between them. The CDR3 is made up of 15 amino acids. The V gene's germline CDR1 is DFQATT and CDR2 SNEGSKA (reference sequence). CDR3 loop: CSAQSPGGTLYEQYF. CDR3 DNA sequence: TGCAGTGCTCAATCTCCGGGCGGGACTCTGTACGAGCAGTACTTC.

Details on this clonotype: Germline is not matched at one junction end, which may reflect a read error. This chain links TRBV10-3 with TRBJ1-3; D not resolved. CDR3 size: 13 residues. CDR1 and CDR2 (germline): ENHRY, SYGVKD. The CDR3 protein is CAIRRSSGSTIYF. CDR3 DNA sequence: TGTGCCATCAGGCGGAGTTCTGGAAGCACCATATATTTT.

The J gene is TRBJ2-2, the V gene TRBV7-9, with unresolved D. The CDR3 consists of 14 residues. Trimming cost V 5 bases and J 3 bases, with 10 bases left between them. Germline CDR1 and CDR2: SEHNR and FQNEAQ (reference sequence). CDR3 coding DNA: TGTGCCAGCAGCCCCGGCACTTACACCGGGGAGCTGTTTTTT. This encodes CASSPGTYTGELFF.

This clonotype occurred many times. The chain is built from TRBV5-5 and TRBJ2-7; no firm D call. Deletions cut 0 bases from V and 0 bases from J, with 7 bases between. In germline, CDR1 is SGHKS, CDR2 YYEKEE (reference sequence). There are 14 residues in the CDR3. The CDR3 protein is CASSLDFYSYEQYF. In DNA, the CDR3 is TGTGCCAGCAGCTTGGATTTCTACTCCTACGAGCAGTACTTC. The whole variable domain, remainder taken from reference TRBV5-5 and TRBJ2-7, is DAGVTQSPTHLIKTRGQQVTLRCSPISGHKSVSWYQQVLGQGPQFIFQYYEKEERGRGNFPDRFSARQFPNYSSELNVNALLLGDSALYLCASSLDFYSYEQYFGPGTRLTVT.

The rearrangement joins TRBV7-2 to TRBJ2-3, with 14 bases identical to TRBD2. The germline V gene has CDR1 SGHTA and CDR2 FQGNSA. V shed 0 bases, J shed 4 bases, and the junction held 6 bases outside the gene matches. The CDR3 extends over 18 amino acids. The CDR3 loop reads CASSLAVGLAGEADTQYF. In DNA, the CDR3 is TGTGCCAGCAGCTTAGCGGTGGGACTAGCGGGAGAGGCAGATACGCAGTATTTT. The full variable domain, its missing parts supplied by reference TRBV7-2 and TRBJ2-3, is GAGVSQSPSNKVTEKGKDVELRCDPISGHTALYWYRQSLGQGLEFLIYFQGNSAPDKSGLPSDRFSAERTGGSVSTLTIQRTQQEDSAVYLCASSLAVGLAGEADTQYFGPGTRLTVL.

This chain connects TRBV12-3 or TRBV12-4 to TRBJ2-1, with 10 bases matching TRBD2. CDR3 length: 16 amino acids. Trimming cost V 3 bases and J 2 bases; bases outside gene matches: 4. The DNA of the CDR3 is TGTGCCAGCAGTTTTTTAGCGGGAGGCCCCTACAATGAGCAGTTCTTC. The encoded protein is CASSFLAGGPYNEQFF.

The chain employs TRBV10-3 and TRBJ2-7; D gene uncertain. V was pared by 3 bases and J by 9 bases, with 15 bases between. The germline V gene has CDR1 ENHRY and CDR2 SYGVKD. The CDR3 runs to 13 residues. CDR3 bases: TGTGCCATCAGTGATTTCGTAGGGCCAGGGCAGTACTTC. This sequence encodes CAISDFVGPGQYF.

This clonotype was detected a few times. The chain combines TRBV4-3 with TRBJ1-2, with D perhaps TRBD1 (5 bases). With 0 bases removed from V and 6 bases from J, the gap between germline ends came to 14 bases. CDR1 is LGHNA and CDR2 is YSLEER in the germline V gene. The CDR3 is 15 amino acids. This CDR3 reads CASSQDLGEWDGYTF. The DNA for the CDR3 is TGCGCCAGCAGCCAAGATCTAGGGGAGTGGGATGGCTACACCTTC.

Only a few counts were recorded for this clonotype. The chain is built from TRBV20-1 and TRBJ1-2; D is possibly TRBD1 (5 bases). Germline V CDR1 and CDR2: DFQATT, SNEGSKA (reference sequence). Deletions cut 3 bases from V and 6 bases from J, with 23 bases between. The CDR3 spans 16 residues. The DNA for the CDR3 is TGCAGTGCTAGGGCGGGACGGCTATTCCGCTTGAATGGCTACACCTTC. Translation: CSARAGRLFRLNGYTF.